This is a list of T cell receptor beta chains from one sample in a study of blood T cells in healthy people across ages. TCRdb used MiXCR to reprocess the 5' RACE reads, holding one entry per CDR3 protein. This sample has around 650,000 distinct CDR3 sequences; approximately 40% occur once, and the top ten carry approximately 31%. The sequencing input was blood. The source of these receptors is a man of 80 years or more in good health. Both conserved end residues are part of each CDR3. D genes are given only for firm matches. Only some rows state a clone size, as once, few, many or a class for expanded clones.

v_call,clone_size,d_call,j_call,cdr3_aa,cdr3_nt
TRBV6-2/TRBV6-3,-,-,TRBJ2-5,CASSYTGPPQETQYF,TGTGCCAGCAGTTACACGGGACCACCTCAAGAGACCCAGTACTTC
TRBV13,few,TRBD1,TRBJ1-6,CASSIRQGRSPLHF,TGTGCCAGCAGCATACGACAGGGTAGGTCACCCCTCCACTTT
TRBV5-1,-,TRBD1,TRBJ2-7,CASSSDRAKDEQYF,TGCGCCAGCAGCTCGGACAGGGCGAAAGACGAGCAGTACTTC
TRBV7-9,few,-,TRBJ2-1,CASSLPGTVSYNEQFF,TGTGCCAGCAGCTTACCCGGGACGGTGTCCTACAATGAGCAGTTCTTC
TRBV13,-,-,TRBJ1-1,CASSLVQINTEAFF,TGTGCCAGCAGCTTAGTACAGATAAACACTGAAGCTTTCTTT
TRBV27,many,-,TRBJ2-5,CASSSRGTQYF,TGTGCCAGCAGCTCACGAGGGACCCAGTACTTC
TRBV4-3,-,-,TRBJ1-4,CASSQDRAQWEKLFF,TGCGCCAGCAGCCAAGATAGGGCCCAATGGGAAAAACTGTTTTTT
TRBV5-1,-,-,TRBJ2-1,CAGSLVAGANNEQFF,TGCGCCGGCAGCTTGGTCGCAGGGGCAAACAATGAGCAGTTCTTC
TRBV5-1,-,-,TRBJ2-1,CASSLAAPSNNEQFF,TGCGCCAGCAGCTTGGCGGCTCCTTCGAACAATGAGCAGTTCTTC
TRBV30,few,TRBD1,TRBJ2-7,CAWRTRDRALEQYF,TGTGCCTGGAGAACCCGGGACAGGGCTCTCGAGCAGTACTTC
TRBV20-1,-,-,TRBJ2-7,CSARDATGGEQYF,TGCAGTGCTAGAGACGCGACAGGAGGCGAGCAGTACTTC
TRBV27,-,-,TRBJ2-3,CASSPELLPASTDTQYF,TGTGCCAGCAGTCCCGAGTTGCTGCCAGCCAGCACAGATACGCAGTATTTT
TRBV20-1,few,TRBD1,TRBJ1-5,CSASTVPGQGKVSNQPQHF,TGCAGTGCTAGCACCGTCCCGGGACAGGGGAAAGTAAGCAATCAGCCCCAGCATTTT
TRBV3-1,-,TRBD2,TRBJ2-1,CASSQVASGGAKWCEQFF,TGTGCCAGCAGCCAAGTAGCTAGCGGGGGGGCCAAGTGGTGTGAGCAGTTCTTC
TRBV6-2/TRBV6-3,few,-,TRBJ1-5,CASSWDARKGQPQHF,TGTGCCAGCAGTTGGGACGCCCGAAAGGGTCAGCCCCAGCATTTT
TRBV2,-,-,TRBJ1-6,CATRTGLHLNSPLHF,TGTGCCACTCGAACAGGGCTCCACCTTAATTCACCCCTCCACTTT
TRBV25-1,-,-,TRBJ1-4,CASSETGMLNEKLFF,TGTGCCAGCAGTGAGACGGGGATGTTAAATGAAAAACTGTTTTTT
TRBV3-1,once,-,TRBJ2-1,CASSPGPKEPLLNEQFF,TGTGCCAGCAGCCCCGGGCCAAAGGAACCCTTGTTAAATGAGCAGTTCTTC
TRBV24-1,-,-,TRBJ1-1,CATSDLQERGATEAFF,TGTGCCACCAGTGATTTGCAGGAGCGGGGGGCGACTGAAGCTTTCTTT
TRBV5-5,-,-,TRBJ2-5,CASSSGGSMETQYF,TGTGCCAGCAGCTCGGGGGGCTCAATGGAGACCCAGTACTTC
TRBV20-1,once,TRBD1,TRBJ2-2,CSASILQGAGTGELFF,TGCAGTGCTTCTATACTACAGGGGGCCGGCACCGGGGAGCTGTTTTTT
TRBV27,-,TRBD2,TRBJ2-1,CASSLLGLAGEGEQFF,TGTGCCAGCAGTTTATTAGGACTAGCGGGAGAAGGTGAGCAGTTCTTC
TRBV3-1,-,-,TRBJ1-1,CASSQERGHYTEAFF,TGTGCCAGCAGCCAAGAACGGGGGCACTACACTGAAGCTTTCTTT
TRBV6-2/TRBV6-3,few,-,TRBJ1-4,CASSYDGGVEKLFF,TGTGCCAGCAGTTACGACGGGGGAGTGGAAAAACTGTTTTTT
TRBV10-2,few,TRBD2,TRBJ2-3,CASSVSSGGAGTDTQYF,TGCGCCAGCAGTGTATCTAGCGGGGGGGCTGGCACAGATACGCAGTATTTT
TRBV20-1,-,TRBD1,TRBJ2-3,CSATGGFLGTDTQYF,TGCAGTGCTACAGGGGGCTTCTTAGGCACAGATACGCAGTATTTT
TRBV20-1,few,-,TRBJ1-4,CSARDAGTEKLFF,TGCAGTGCTAGAGATGCGGGGACGGAAAAACTGTTTTTT
TRBV29-1,few,-,TRBJ2-5,CSQPLMYF,TGCAGCCAACCTCTAATGTACTTC